The 8 T cell receptor beta chains listed next were all sequenced from one sample in a study of beta chain features in type 1 diabetes. Investigators reverse transcribed all isolated RNA, so they sequenced expressed TCRB transcripts. Assay: immunoSEQ multiplex PCR; the TCRdb copy retains only in-frame clones and omits some. The table records 350,000 to 450,000 clones, around 15% of them present only once. Sequencing was carried out using naive CD4+ T cells from blood. These receptors all come from a woman between 18 and 30 years old in good health.

This clone showed up just a few times. The chain joins TRBV29-1 to TRBJ2-5; D is perhaps TRBD1 (6 bases). The length of the CDR3 is 13 residues. V was trimmed by 4 bases and J by 4 bases, leaving 13 bases between them. Germline assignment: CDR1 SQVTM and CDR2 ANQGSEA. CDR3 loop: CSVAQGSGETQYF. The CDR3 DNA reads TGCAGCGTTGCACAGGGTTCAGGAGAGACCCAGTACTTC.

This clone showed up just a few times. CDR3 nucleotide sequence: TGTGCCAGCACCCTCGGACAGGCCAAAAACATTCAGTACTTC. As protein: CASTLGQAKNIQYF. J is TRBJ2-4 and V is TRBV28, with D perhaps TRBD1 (6 bases). The CDR3 extends over 14 amino acids. Looked up from germline, CDR1 is MDHEN and CDR2 is SYDVKM. The germline V and J ends were trimmed by 7 bases and 1 base, with 11 bases remaining between them.

The genes are TRBV7-2 and TRBJ1-2; 8 nucleotides align to TRBD1. CDR1 SGHTA and CDR2 FQGNSA come from the germline V gene. The CDR3 loop spans 14 amino acids. J gave up 4 bases and V 4 bases, and 5 bases lay outside the gene matches. In DNA form, the CDR3 reads TGTGCCAGCAGCTCGCAGGGGGCAAGCTATGGCTACACCTTC. This sequence encodes CASSSQGASYGYTF.

The chain is built from TRBV28 and TRBJ1-2; D call uncertain. The CDR3 sequence is 11 residues long. The V and J ends lost 4 bases and 3 bases respectively, with 3 bases between them. Per germline, CDR1 MDHEN and CDR2 SYDVKM. The CDR3 nucleotides are TGTGCCAGCAGTTCAGACTATGGCTACACCTTC. This encodes CASSSDYGYTF.

The chain uses TRBV18 and TRBJ1-1; D not resolved. Germline CDR1 and CDR2: KGHSH and LQKENI. This CDR3 has 13 amino acids. The V gene lost 6 bases and the J gene lost 1 base, with 9 bases spanning the gap. CDR3 protein: CASSISGNTEAFF. CDR3 coding DNA: TGTGCCAGCTCCATATCAGGGAACACTGAAGCTTTCTTT. Looking up the rest from reference TRBV18 and TRBJ1-1 gives the full variable domain: NAGVMQNPRHLVRRRGQEARLRCSPMKGHSHVYWYRQLPEEGLKFMVYLQKENIIDESGMPKERFSAEFPKEGPSILRIQQVVRGDSAAYFCASSISGNTEAFFGQGTRLTVV.

This clone was detected a few times. This chain joins TRBV5-4 and TRBJ2-3, with TRBD2 matching over 7 bases. The length of the CDR3 is 14 residues. V was pared by 3 bases and J by 4 bases, with 5 bases of the junction left unmatched. Germline values: CDR1 SGHNT, CDR2 YYREEE (reference sequence). This chain's CDR3 is CASSSLASADTQYF. The CDR3 DNA reads TGTGCCAGCAGCTCACTAGCGTCGGCAGATACGCAGTATTTT.

There are a few counts of this clone. The chain joins TRBV29-1 to TRBJ1-2; D is ambiguous. Trimming pared 1 base from V and 1 base from J, leaving 10 bases between. The V gene's germline CDR1 is SQVTM and CDR2 ANQGSEA. The CDR3 totals 14 residues. CDR3 sequence: CSVEVVAYNYGYTF. CDR3 coding DNA: TGCAGCGTTGAAGTGGTAGCCTATAACTATGGCTACACCTTC.

V usage is TRBV18 and J usage is TRBJ2-7, with 8 bases fitting TRBD2. After removal of 6 bases from V and 5 bases from J, the junction contained 9 bases not matched to a gene. The V gene's germline CDR1 is KGHSH and CDR2 LQKENI. The CDR3 has 14 residues. CDR3 nucleotide sequence: TGTGCCAGCTCCCGAACCAGCGGGAGCGACGAGCAGTACTTC. Encoded protein: CASSRTSGSDEQYF.